These 25 T cell receptor beta chains share one sample of origin, sequenced in a study of cytomegalovirus exposure and HLA in healthy donors. The PCR used 60 Vbeta and 13 Jbeta primers. The method was immunoSEQ multiplex PCR; TCRdb's version includes in-frame clones alone and lacks a portion of them. This table has around 150,000 clones, 60% to 80% appearing once. Sequencing input: PBMCs. The source of these receptors is a woman in her thirties or forties in good health and CMV-seropositive.

The count of this clone is one. The rearrangement links TRBV28 to TRBJ1-4; 7 nucleotides match TRBD1. The CDR3 spans 13 residues. V trimming: 7 bases; J trimming: 8 bases; junction bases outside the gene matches: 7. Germline loops: CDR1 MDHEN, CDR2 SYDVKM. The CDR3 loop is CASTDRVREKLFF. CDR3 in DNA: TGTGCCAGCACCGACAGGGTTAGGGAAAAACTGTTTTTT.

This sequence joins TRBV13 and TRBJ1-2; 7 bases map to TRBD1. Germline assignment: CDR1 PRHDT and CDR2 FYEKMQ (reference sequence). This CDR3 comprises 14 residues. With V trimmed by 7 bases and J by 4 bases, 9 bases remained unmatched. The CDR3 DNA sequence: TGTGCCAGCACCGATCGACAGGGTATCTATGGCTACACCTTC. The encoded protein is CASTDRQGIYGYTF.

The chain is built from TRBV19 and TRBJ1-2; 7 bases map to TRBD1. The CDR3 sequence is 14 residues long. The germline V gene encodes CDR1 LNHDA and CDR2 SQIVND (reference sequence). Losses at the gene ends were 2 bases for V and 3 bases for J; bases not matched to a gene: 3. CDR3 sequence reads: CASSITDRYYGYTF. Here the CDR3 DNA reads TGTGCCAGTAGTATAACGGACAGGTACTATGGCTACACCTTC.

This chain joins TRBV13 and TRBJ2-4, with D possibly TRBD1 on 5 matching bases. This CDR3 is built from 17 residues. V dropped 0 bases and J dropped 5 bases, with 17 bases sitting between them. Per germline, CDR1 PRHDT and CDR2 FYEKMQ (reference sequence). As DNA, the CDR3 is TGTGCCAGCAGCTTAGGCGGTGCCAACTGGGGCGAAAACATTCAGTACTTC. This translates into CASSLGGANWGENIQYF.

The chain combines TRBV5-1 with TRBJ2-1; perhaps TRBD2 as D (6 bases). This CDR3 spans 15 amino acids. Germline V gene data show CDR1 as SGHRS and CDR2 as YFSETQ. Trimming stripped 0 bases from V and 5 bases from J, with 12 bases between. CDR3 residues: CASSLGTIPNNEQFF. In DNA, the CDR3 is TGCGCCAGCAGCTTGGGGACTATACCGAACAATGAGCAGTTCTTC.

The chain joins TRBV27 to TRBJ1-1; tentative D call: TRBD1 (6 bases). The V gene lost 6 bases and the J gene lost 5 bases, with 13 bases spanning the gap. CDR3 size: 13 residues. Germline V lookup: CDR1 MNHEY, CDR2 SMNVEV (reference sequence). CDR3 residues: CASRQGIRTEAFF. The CDR3 DNA reads as TGTGCCAGCAGACAGGGTATTAGGACTGAAGCTTTCTTT.

Only one count was recorded for this clone. The V gene is TRBV28, the J gene TRBJ1-5, with D perhaps matching TRBD1 (6 bases). Germline V gene sequence: CDR1 MDHEN, CDR2 SYDVKM. The V gene lost 4 bases and the J gene lost 1 base, with 11 bases spanning the gap. This CDR3 is built from 15 residues. The CDR3 bases are TGTGCCAGCAGTTCACAGGGAATCAGCAATCAGCCCCAGCATTTT. As protein: CASSSQGISNQPQHF.

The rearrangement joins TRBV7-9 to TRBJ2-7; possibly TRBD2 for D (5 bases). Trimming took 5 bases from V and 5 from J, leaving 10 bases between them. The germline V gene has CDR1 SEHNR and CDR2 FQNEAQ (reference sequence). There are 12 residues in the CDR3. The CDR3 region has the DNA TGTGCCAGCAGCAACGTCGGGGACGAGCAGTACTTC. Its translation is CASSNVGDEQYF.

This clone appeared a few times. The rearrangement joins TRBV19 to TRBJ2-5, with unresolved D. Germline CDR1 is LNHDA and CDR2 is SQIVND (reference sequence). V lost 2 bases and J lost 3, with 4 bases in between. The CDR3 is made up of 12 amino acids. The CDR3 spells CASSIREETQYF. CDR3 bases: TGTGCCAGTAGTATACGGGAAGAGACCCAGTACTTC.

V is TRBV28 and J is TRBJ2-3, with 10 bases fitting TRBD1. The ends lost 8 bases at V and 4 bases at J; junction bases unmatched: 6. CDR3 length: 14 amino acids. Germline V lookup: CDR1 MDHEN, CDR2 SYDVKM. The CDR3 sequence: CASQSGTGADTQYF. The DNA of the CDR3 is TGTGCCAGCCAATCCGGGACAGGGGCAGATACGCAGTATTTT.

The chain uses TRBV30 and TRBJ2-3; 9 bases are a match to TRBD2. This CDR3 contains 14 residues. V was clipped by 4 bases and J by 6 bases; unmatched bases: 8. In germline, CDR1 is GTSNPN, CDR2 SVGIG (reference sequence). The CDR3 sequence is CAWMRGRAEDTQYF. CDR3 DNA sequence: TGTGCCTGGATGCGCGGGAGGGCCGAGGATACGCAGTATTTT.

The chain couples TRBV19 to TRBJ2-1, with 9 bases aligning to TRBD1. Germline CDR1 and CDR2: LNHDA and SQIVND (reference sequence). There are 15 residues in the CDR3. J was trimmed by 4 bases and V by 5 bases; bases with no gene match: 6. The CDR3 DNA reads TGTGCCAGTAGTCCGACAGGGGGTTCATACAATGAGCAGTTCTTC. It codes for CASSPTGGSYNEQFF.

This clone was seen more than once but under ten times. The chain is built from TRBV7-9 and TRBJ1-4; TRBD1 might be the D (6 bases). Trimming removed 4 bases at V and 2 bases at J, with 14 bases between. This CDR3 spans 16 amino acids. Per the germline V gene, CDR1 is SEHNR and CDR2 is FQNEAQ (reference sequence). The CDR3 protein is CASSSRGGGTNEKLFF. In DNA, the CDR3 is TGTGCCAGCAGCTCACGGGGAGGGGGGACTAATGAAAAACTGTTTTTT. Full variable domain (remainder filled in from reference TRBV7-9 and TRBJ1-4): DTGVSQNPRHKITKRGQNVTFRCDPISEHNRLYWYRQTLGQGPEFLTYFQNEAQLEKSRLLSDRFSAERPKGSFSTLEIQRTEQGDSAMYLCASSSRGGGTNEKLFFGSGTQLSVL.

The rearrangement joins TRBV5-1 to TRBJ1-4, with 9 bases fitting TRBD1. The CDR3 sequence is 15 residues long. Germline V gene data show CDR1 as SGHRS and CDR2 as YFSETQ. J gave up 5 bases and V 4 bases, and 6 bases lay outside the gene matches. The CDR3 sequence is CASSPGTGMNEKLFF. In DNA, the CDR3 is TGCGCCAGCAGCCCAGGGACAGGGATGAATGAAAAACTGTTTTTT.

The CDR3 coding sequence is TGTGCCAGCAGCCTGAACCGGGACAGGCCTAACTATGGCTACACCTTC. This translates into CASSLNRDRPNYGYTF. V usage is TRBV11-3 and J usage is TRBJ1-2; 8 bases fit TRBD1. The CDR3 consists of 16 residues. V lost 5 bases, J lost 0 bases, and 8 bases stayed unmatched. The germline gives CDR1 SGHNT, CDR2 YENEEA.

This chain connects TRBV7-6 to TRBJ2-1; a possible D gene is TRBD2 (6 bases). Deletions cut 0 bases from V and 4 bases from J, with 13 bases between. The CDR3 extends over 16 amino acids. CDR1 and CDR2 from the germline V gene are SGHVS and FNYEAQ. CDR3 sequence reads: CASSLAARGVYNEQFF. The CDR3 bases are TGTGCCAGCAGCTTAGCGGCCCGCGGGGTATACAATGAGCAGTTCTTC.

V usage is TRBV6-5 and J usage is TRBJ2-5; D is unresolved. From germline, CDR1 is MNHEY and CDR2 SVGAGI. Trimming stripped 0 bases from V and 4 bases from J, with 12 bases between. The CDR3 has 15 amino acids. CDR3 protein: CASSYSETAGETQYF. DNA of the CDR3: TGTGCCAGCAGTTACTCTGAAACCGCCGGAGAGACCCAGTACTTC.

This clone was seen more than once but under ten times. The chain joins TRBV6-1 to TRBJ2-7; 7 nucleotides match TRBD2. Germline CDR1 is MNHNS and CDR2 is SASEGT. The CDR3 is 15 amino acids. Trimming at V came to 1 base and at J to 3 bases, leaving 6 bases not matched to a gene. The CDR3 nucleotides read TGTGCCAGCAGTGAAGGGTCCTGGGGGGGCTACGAGCAGTACTTC. Its protein product is CASSEGSWGGYEQYF.

This chain connects TRBV7-8 to TRBJ1-1; no reliable D call. CDR1 is SGHVS and CDR2 is FQNEAQ in the germline V gene. Trimming left V 1 base short and J 0 bases short, with 12 bases between. CDR3 size: 16 residues. The CDR3 DNA follows: TGTGCCAGCAGCTTAGATATCCGCAGGATGAACACTGAAGCTTTCTTT. It is translated as CASSLDIRRMNTEAFF. The variable domain in full, with the rest retrieved from reference TRBV7-8 and TRBJ1-1, is GAGVSQSPRYKVAKRGQDVALRCDPISGHVSLFWYQQALGQGPEFLTYFQNEAQLDKSGLPSDRFFAERPEGSVSTLKIQRTQQEDSAVYLCASSLDIRRMNTEAFFGQGTRLTVV.

The rearrangement joins TRBV19 to TRBJ1-5; weak D call: TRBD1 (5 bases). The CDR3 has 18 residues. Trimming took 3 bases from V and 1 from J, leaving 19 bases between them. Germline lookup yields CDR1 LNHDA and CDR2 SQIVND (reference sequence). CDR3 in amino acids: CASSMALPGEWSNQPQHF. In DNA, the CDR3 is TGTGCCAGTAGTATGGCCCTCCCGGGGGAATGGAGCAATCAGCCCCAGCATTTT.

The V gene is TRBV4-3, the J gene TRBJ1-1; D unclear. CDR1 and CDR2 from the germline V gene are LGHNA and YSLEER. This CDR3 region has 15 residues. V lost 0 bases and J lost 1, with 9 bases in between. The CDR3 loop is CASSQDSRQNTEAFF. The CDR3 DNA sequence: TGCGCCAGCAGCCAAGATTCTAGGCAGAACACTGAAGCTTTCTTT.

This chain joins TRBV6-1 and TRBJ2-7, with unresolved D. Germline V CDR1 and CDR2: MNHNS, SASEGT. V was shortened by 9 bases and J by 0 bases, with 6 bases between the two germline ends. This CDR3 region has 11 residues. CDR3 nucleotides: TGTGCCAGTTATCCCTCCTACGAGCAGTACTTC. Translation gives CASYPSYEQYF.

The rearrangement links TRBV6-5 to TRBJ1-2; unclear D gene. Trimming cost V 0 bases and J 7 bases, with 12 bases left between them. The CDR3 has 14 amino acids. Germline CDR1 and CDR2: MNHEY and SVGAGI. Here the CDR3 DNA reads TGTGCCAGCAGTTACTCGCCGGGTTTGGGTGGCTACACCTTC. Its translation is CASSYSPGLGGYTF.

This clone appeared once. As DNA, the CDR3 is TGTGCCAGCAGCCCCACCCCAGGGGCTGAAGCTTTCTTT. Its translation is CASSPTPGAEAFF. V is TRBV11-3 and J is TRBJ1-1; D might be TRBD1 (6 bases). Germline CDR1 reads SGHNT; CDR2 reads YENEEA. This CDR3 region has 13 residues. Trimming took off 5 bases at V and 6 bases at J, with 13 bases between the two ends. The full variable domain, in which reference TRBV11-3 and TRBJ1-1 provide the parts outside the CDR3, is EAGVVQSPRYKIIEKKQPVAFWCNPISGHNTLYWYLQNLGQGPELLIRYENEEAVDDSQLPKDRFSAERLKGVDSTLKIQPAELGDSAVYLCASSPTPGAEAFFGQGTRLTVV.

This sequence joins TRBV5-6 and TRBJ1-1; TRBD1 matches at 11 bases. Germline V gene lookup returns CDR1 SGHDT and CDR2 YYEEEE. The CDR3 extends over 15 amino acids. V shed 7 bases and J 5 bases; nucleotides not matched to a gene: 10. The CDR3 nucleotides are TGTGCCAGCCGACTTGGGGGGACAGGGGGGACTGAAGCTTTCTTT. Protein: CASRLGGTGGTEAFF.